Below are 26 T cell receptor beta chains sequenced from a single sample in a study of T cell changes during pregnancy in multiple sclerosis (dated by TCRdb to between 2018 and 2020). Library generation was performed with the immunoSEQ multiplex PCR assay. In its TCRdb copy, this immuneACCESS table keeps in-frame sequences only and misses some clones. Where compared with another copy, unresolved V genes explain less than half of these, and the others have no known cause. Counted in this sample were roughly 24,000 clones; around nine tenths of them appeared once. The ten biggest clones cover roughly 1% of the sample. Sequenced material: CD4+ T cells from peripheral blood mononuclear cells, taken in the second trimester of pregnancy. These receptors all come from a female donor in good health, enrolled as a control in a pregnancy study.

The chain combines TRBV27 with TRBJ1-6; no definite D call. The CDR3 extends over 14 amino acids. The V end was cut by 5 bases, the J end by 8 bases, with 13 bases between. Germline CDR1 and CDR2: MNHEY and SMNVEV (reference sequence). CDR3 sequence: CASSRWREDSPLHF. The CDR3 region has the DNA TGTGCCAGCAGTAGGTGGAGGGAGGATTCACCCCTCCACTTT.

The chain recombines TRBV5-1 with TRBJ2-7; TRBD2 matches 9 bases. The CDR3 has 16 amino acids. Looked up from germline, CDR1 is SGHRS and CDR2 is YFSETQ. V was clipped by 4 bases and J by 0 bases; unmatched bases: 8. CDR3 sequence: CASSGPGGRGSYEQYF. CDR3 sequence (DNA): TGCGCCAGCAGCGGCCCCGGCGGGAGGGGCTCCTACGAGCAGTACTTC. The variable domain in full, with the rest retrieved from reference TRBV5-1 and TRBJ2-7, is KAGVTQTPRYLIKTRGQQVTLSCSPISGHRSVSWYQQTPGQGLQFLFEYFSETQRNKGNFPGRFSGRQFSNSRSEMNVSTLELGDSALYLCASSGPGGRGSYEQYFGPGTRLTVT.

The chain employs TRBV5-1 and TRBJ1-1, with a possible D match to TRBD1 (6 bases). Trimming left V 7 bases short and J 8 bases short, with 18 bases between. Germline V gene sequence: CDR1 SGHRS, CDR2 YFSETQ. The CDR3 consists of 13 residues. The CDR3 coding sequence is TGCGCCAGCGTAGACCCCAGGGGCCGAGAAGCTTTCTTT. Residues: CASVDPRGREAFF.

The J gene is TRBJ1-1, the V gene TRBV11-2, with D tentatively TRBD1 (5 bases). Germline CDR1 and CDR2: SGHAT and FQNNGV. The CDR3 contains 15 residues. Trimming pared 1 base from V and 4 bases from J, leaving 13 bases between. This CDR3 is CASSLVGGGATEAFF. In DNA, the CDR3 is TGTGCCAGCAGCTTAGTCGGTGGCGGGGCCACTGAAGCTTTCTTT.

In this sample, this clone turned up once. V is TRBV19 and J is TRBJ2-5, with a possible D match to TRBD2 (7 bases). The V end lost 9 bases, the J end lost 5 bases, and 16 bases lay between the germline ends. This CDR3 region has 13 residues. The germline gives CDR1 LNHDA, CDR2 SQIVND (reference sequence). The CDR3 DNA is TGTGCCAGCTGGGGGGGCCTCGGTGAGACCCAGTACTTC. It specifies CASWGGLGETQYF. Full variable domain (outside the CDR3, taken from reference TRBV19 and TRBJ2-5): DGGITQSPKYLFRKEGQNVTLSCEQNLNHDAMYWYRQDPGQGLRLIYYSQIVNDFQKGDIAEGYSVSREKKESFPLTVTSAQKNPTAFYLCASWGGLGETQYFGPGTRLLVL.

The J gene is TRBJ2-7, the V gene TRBV18; D is ambiguous. Per the germline V gene, CDR1 is KGHSH and CDR2 is LQKENI. The V end lost 3 bases, the J end lost 6 bases, and 12 bases lay between the germline ends. The CDR3 covers 13 residues. In DNA, the CDR3 is TGTGCCAGCTCACCGACACCAACGACCGAGCAGTACTTC. This sequence encodes CASSPTPTTEQYF.

The V and J genes are TRBV28 and TRBJ2-7; the match to TRBD1 covers 10 bases. V trimming: 3 bases; J trimming: 7 bases; junction bases outside the gene matches: 6. The CDR3 consists of 14 residues. Germline assignment: CDR1 MDHEN and CDR2 SYDVKM. The CDR3 region is CASSFDRGPGEQYF. In nucleotides, the CDR3 is TGTGCCAGCAGTTTCGACAGGGGGCCGGGAGAGCAGTACTTC.

This clone was seen a single time. The chain uses TRBV11-2 and TRBJ2-1; D unresolved. The CDR3 extends over 11 amino acids. Germline CDR1 and CDR2: SGHAT and FQNNGV. Trimming took off 5 bases at V and 7 bases at J, with 6 bases between the two ends. The CDR3 coding sequence is TGTGCCAGCAGCCCCCAGAATGAGCAGTTCTTC. Amino acid sequence: CASSPQNEQFF.

The chain employs TRBV7-9 and TRBJ2-7; D might be TRBD1 (6 bases). Germline CDR1 is SEHNR and CDR2 is FQNEAQ (reference sequence). Trimming took off 3 bases at V and 7 bases at J, with 10 bases between the two ends. This CDR3 has 12 residues. CDR3 residues: CASSFRDTEQYF. The CDR3 region has the DNA TGTGCCAGCAGCTTCCGGGACACGGAGCAGTACTTC.

This chain connects TRBV28 to TRBJ2-1; 14 positions match TRBD2. This CDR3 has 16 amino acids. Germline V gene data show CDR1 as MDHEN and CDR2 as SYDVKM. V shed 4 bases, J shed 6 bases, and the junction held 5 bases outside the gene matches. This CDR3 reads CASSYPTSGRGNEQFF. The CDR3 DNA reads TGTGCCAGCAGTTACCCGACTAGCGGGAGGGGCAATGAGCAGTTCTTC.

V usage is TRBV18 and J usage is TRBJ2-3; 9 nucleotides align to TRBD2. Looked up from germline, CDR1 is KGHSH and CDR2 is LQKENI. V trimming: 3 bases; J trimming: 0 bases; junction bases outside the gene matches: 4. CDR3 length: 16 residues. This CDR3 reads CASSPRLAASTDTQYF. CDR3 nucleotides: TGTGCCAGCTCACCTAGACTAGCGGCTAGCACAGATACGCAGTATTTT.

The chain has TRBV28 and TRBJ2-3; 7 positions match TRBD2. Germline V gives CDR1 MDHEN, CDR2 SYDVKM. This CDR3 spans 14 amino acids. The ends lost 5 bases at V and 6 bases at J; junction bases unmatched: 8. The CDR3 loop is CASSQSGGSDTQYF. DNA for the CDR3: TGTGCCAGCAGTCAGTCGGGAGGCTCCGATACGCAGTATTTT.

J is TRBJ1-2 and V is TRBV2, with D tentatively TRBD1 (5 bases). CDR1 and CDR2 (germline): SNHLY, FYNNEI. This CDR3 contains 16 residues. Trimming cost V 4 bases and J 0 bases, with 15 bases left between them. The DNA of the CDR3 is TGTGCCAGCAGTGGGCAGGGTCAAATTCCTAACTATGGCTACACCTTC. Residues: CASSGQGQIPNYGYTF.

This chain joins TRBV11-3 and TRBJ2-5; no firm D call. CDR1 is SGHNT, CDR2 YENEEA, per germline. CDR3 length: 14 residues. V dropped 6 bases and J dropped 5 bases, with 16 bases sitting between them. The CDR3 DNA sequence: TGTGCCAGCAGTCGCGGTGGAGCTGGGGAGACCCAGTACTTC. This translates into CASSRGGAGETQYF.

This chain connects TRBV7-8 to TRBJ2-6; D not resolved. The V end lost 0 bases, the J end lost 2 bases, and 11 bases lay between the germline ends. The CDR3 sequence is 17 residues long. The germline V gene encodes CDR1 SGHVS and CDR2 FQNEAQ. DNA of the CDR3: TGTGCCAGCAGCTTAGCGGGCCAAACCGCTGGGGCCAACGTCCTGACTTTC. Its protein is CASSLAGQTAGANVLTF.

This chain joins TRBV7-3 and TRBJ2-3, with 13 bases identical to TRBD2. V lost 8 bases to trimming and J lost 2 bases; unmatched junction nucleotides: 1. The CDR3 contains 14 residues. Germline lookup yields CDR1 SGHTA and CDR2 FQGTGA. CDR3 sequence (DNA): TGTGCCAGCGGGACTAGCGGGAACACAGATACGCAGTATTTT. Protein: CASGTSGNTDTQYF.

This clone has just a few counts. The rearrangement links TRBV10-3 to TRBJ1-2; D is unclear. This CDR3 region has 12 residues. V dropped 2 bases and J dropped 4 bases, with 5 bases sitting between them. Germline lookup yields CDR1 ENHRY and CDR2 SYGVKD. The CDR3 region is CAISEGGYGYTF. The CDR3 region has the DNA TGTGCCATCAGTGAGGGAGGCTATGGCTACACCTTC.

This clone was observed a single time. V and J are TRBV28 and TRBJ1-1; no clear D. The CDR3 runs 14 residues. V lost 7 bases to trimming and J lost 4 bases, with 16 bases between them. The germline CDR1 and CDR2 sequences are MDHEN and SYDVKM. The CDR3 is CASIQMGGVTEAFF. CDR3 nucleotide sequence: TGTGCCAGCATCCAGATGGGCGGGGTCACTGAAGCTTTCTTT.

The chain couples TRBV4-2 to TRBJ2-2, with 9 bases identical to TRBD2. Trimming at V came to 4 bases and at J to 5 bases, leaving 8 bases not matched to a gene. The CDR3 loop spans 16 amino acids. Germline V CDR1 and CDR2: LGHNA, YNFKEQ. CDR3 in amino acids: CASSPRTSADTGELFF. The DNA of the CDR3 is TGTGCCAGCAGCCCCAGGACTAGCGCGGATACCGGGGAGCTGTTTTTT.

The chain joins TRBV27 to TRBJ2-3; the match to TRBD2 covers 8 bases. J lost 6 bases, V lost 6 bases, and 11 bases had no gene match. Germline V gene sequence: CDR1 MNHEY, CDR2 SMNVEV (reference sequence). CDR3 length equals 15 residues. CDR3 residues: CASSRSGTRRDTQYF. The CDR3 DNA sequence: TGTGCCAGCAGCCGATCCGGGACTAGACGCGATACGCAGTATTTT.

This clone was seen a single time. CDR3 nucleotides: TGTGCCTGGAGTGGCAGGATAGAGACCCAGTACTTC. Translating gives CAWSGRIETQYF. The chain joins TRBV30 to TRBJ2-5; D gene unclear. Germline V lookup: CDR1 GTSNPN, CDR2 SVGIG (reference sequence). The V end lost 1 base, the J end lost 4 bases, and 7 bases lay between the germline ends. This CDR3 has 12 amino acids.

The chain employs TRBV5-1 and TRBJ2-7; maybe TRBD1 (5 bases). V lost 4 bases to trimming and J lost 3 bases, with 14 bases between them. The CDR3 totals 14 residues. Germline values: CDR1 SGHRS, CDR2 YFSETQ. The CDR3 loop reads CASSTSGQSYEQYF. As DNA, the CDR3 is TGCGCCAGCAGCACGTCAGGGCAGAGCTACGAGCAGTACTTC.

J is TRBJ1-1 and V is TRBV6-1; D may be TRBD1 (5 bases). The CDR3 sequence is 14 residues long. Looked up from germline, CDR1 is MNHNS and CDR2 is SASEGT. V lost 8 bases, J lost 4 bases, and 17 bases lay in between. The CDR3 region is CASLLDGGATEAFF. The CDR3 DNA sequence: TGTGCCAGCCTATTGGACGGTGGGGCCACTGAAGCTTTCTTT.

The chain recombines TRBV9 with TRBJ2-5; a possible D gene is TRBD1 (5 bases). The V gene lost 4 bases and the J gene lost 5 bases, with 15 bases spanning the gap. CDR3 length: 14 residues. Germline V gene data show CDR1 as SGDLS and CDR2 as YYNGEE. CDR3 nucleotides: TGTGCCAGCAGCCCCCGGAAGGGGTTGGAGACCCAGTACTTC. Protein: CASSPRKGLETQYF.

This clone was seen once. The J gene is TRBJ2-5, the V gene TRBV9; 9 bases are a match to TRBD1. V shed 4 bases and J 7 bases; nucleotides not matched to a gene: 11. Germline CDR1 reads SGDLS; CDR2 reads YYNGEE. The CDR3 has 15 residues. In DNA form, the CDR3 reads TGTGCCAGCAGCCTCACGGGACAGGGTTATGGGACCCAGTACTTC. Its protein product is CASSLTGQGYGTQYF.

The chain employs TRBV29-1 and TRBJ1-1; 7 nucleotides line up with TRBD1. The ends lost 6 bases at V and 1 base at J; junction bases unmatched: 5. The V gene's germline CDR1 is SQVTM and CDR2 ANQGSEA. The CDR3 length is 13 residues. CDR3 DNA sequence: TGCAGCGTCCCCCGGACAGGGAACACTGAAGCTTTCTTT. It specifies CSVPRTGNTEAFF.